The clone carrying this TCR beta chain was recorded many times. Its specificity is not known. V shed 5 bases and J shed 5 bases, with 4 bases lying between them. This CDR3 is 11 amino acids long. The germline CDR1 and CDR2 sequences are SGHAT and FQNNGV. The sample comes from a study of T cells after yellow fever vaccination. Points from the study as a whole: Abundant clonotypes from the bulk population could get into FACS-sorted repertoires as contaminants. Booster samples showed a return of most primary-vaccination clones (approximately 96% CD4, 85% to 90% CD8).

Production of TCR cDNA was by 5'RACE template switching, which also added a universal primer site and UMIs. MiXCR, run by TCRdb on the 5' RACE reads, gives a single entry per CDR3 protein. The sample contains some 200,000 distinct CDR3 sequences, about 11% of which appear only once. The source is a man between 18 and 29 years old who received the YFV17D yellow fever vaccine. This specimen was CD8+ T cells sorted from PBMCs, taken 15 days after the yellow fever booster vaccination. The V call is TRBV11-2, the J call TRBJ2-1; D remains unclear. This CDR3 is CASSEHNEQFF. The CDR3 DNA follows: TGTGCCAGCAGCGAACACAATGAGCAGTTCTTC. The variable domain in full, completed from reference TRBV11-2 and TRBJ2-1, reads EAGVAQSPRYKIIEKRQSVAFWCNPISGHATLYWYQQILGQGPKLLIQFQNNGVVDDSQLPKDRFSAERLKGVDSTLKIQPAKLEDSAVYLCASSEHNEQFFGPGTRLTVL.